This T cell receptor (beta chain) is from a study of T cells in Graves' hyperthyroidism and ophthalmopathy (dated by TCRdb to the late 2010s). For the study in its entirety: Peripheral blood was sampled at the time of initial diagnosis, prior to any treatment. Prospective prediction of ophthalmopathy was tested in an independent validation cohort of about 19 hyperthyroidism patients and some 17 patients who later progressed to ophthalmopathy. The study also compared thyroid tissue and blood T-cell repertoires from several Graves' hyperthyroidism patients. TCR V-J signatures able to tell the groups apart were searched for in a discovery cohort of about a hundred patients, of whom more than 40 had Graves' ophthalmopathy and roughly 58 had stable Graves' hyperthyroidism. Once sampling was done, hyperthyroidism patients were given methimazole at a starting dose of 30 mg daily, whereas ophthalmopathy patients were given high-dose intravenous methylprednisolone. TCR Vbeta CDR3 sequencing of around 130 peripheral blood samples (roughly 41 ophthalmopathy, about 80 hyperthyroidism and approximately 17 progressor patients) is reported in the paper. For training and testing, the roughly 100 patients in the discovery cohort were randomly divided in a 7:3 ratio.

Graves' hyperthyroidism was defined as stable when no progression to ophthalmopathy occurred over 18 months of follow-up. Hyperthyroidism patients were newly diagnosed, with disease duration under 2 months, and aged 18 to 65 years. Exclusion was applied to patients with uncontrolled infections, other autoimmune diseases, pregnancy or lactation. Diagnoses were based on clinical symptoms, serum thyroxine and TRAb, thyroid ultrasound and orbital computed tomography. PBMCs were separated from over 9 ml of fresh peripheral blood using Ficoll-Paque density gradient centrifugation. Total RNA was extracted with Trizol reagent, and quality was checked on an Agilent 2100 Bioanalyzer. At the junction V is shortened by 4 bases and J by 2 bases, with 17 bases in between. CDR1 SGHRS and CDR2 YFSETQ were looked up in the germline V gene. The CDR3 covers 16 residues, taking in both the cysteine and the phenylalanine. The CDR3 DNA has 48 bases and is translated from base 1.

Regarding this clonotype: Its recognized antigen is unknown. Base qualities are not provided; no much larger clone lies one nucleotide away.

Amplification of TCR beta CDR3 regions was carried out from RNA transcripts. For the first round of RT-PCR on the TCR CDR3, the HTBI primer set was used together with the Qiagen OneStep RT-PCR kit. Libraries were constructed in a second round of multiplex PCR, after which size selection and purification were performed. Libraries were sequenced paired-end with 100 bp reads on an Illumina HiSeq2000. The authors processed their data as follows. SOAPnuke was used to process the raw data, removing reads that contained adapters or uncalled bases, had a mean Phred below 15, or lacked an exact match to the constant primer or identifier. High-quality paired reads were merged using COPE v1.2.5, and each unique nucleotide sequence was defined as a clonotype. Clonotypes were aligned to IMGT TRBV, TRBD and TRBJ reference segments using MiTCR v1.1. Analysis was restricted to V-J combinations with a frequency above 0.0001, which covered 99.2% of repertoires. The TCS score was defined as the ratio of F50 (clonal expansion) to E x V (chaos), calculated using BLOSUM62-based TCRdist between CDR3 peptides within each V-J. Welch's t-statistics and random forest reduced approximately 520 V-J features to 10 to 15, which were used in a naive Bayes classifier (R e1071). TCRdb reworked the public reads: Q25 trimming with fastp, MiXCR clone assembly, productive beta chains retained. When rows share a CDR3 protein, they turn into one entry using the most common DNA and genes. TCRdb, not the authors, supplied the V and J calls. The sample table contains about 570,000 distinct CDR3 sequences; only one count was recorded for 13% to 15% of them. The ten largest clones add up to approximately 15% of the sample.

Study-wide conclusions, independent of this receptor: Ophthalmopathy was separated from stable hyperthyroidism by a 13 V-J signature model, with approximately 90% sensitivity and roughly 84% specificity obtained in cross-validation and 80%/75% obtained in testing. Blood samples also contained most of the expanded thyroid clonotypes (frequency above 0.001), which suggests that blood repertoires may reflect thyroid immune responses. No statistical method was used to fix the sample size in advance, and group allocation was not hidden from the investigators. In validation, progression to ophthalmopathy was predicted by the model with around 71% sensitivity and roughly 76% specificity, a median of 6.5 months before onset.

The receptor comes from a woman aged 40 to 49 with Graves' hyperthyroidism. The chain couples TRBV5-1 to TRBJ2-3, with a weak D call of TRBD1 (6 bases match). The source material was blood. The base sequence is TGCGCCAGCAGCCGAACCGGACAGTTCTACACAGATACGCAGTATTTT. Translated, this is CASSRTGQFYTDTQYF.